One sample yielded the 31 T cell receptor beta chains listed below, sequenced in a study of T-cell memory formation after mild COVID-19. TCRdb ran MiXCR on the 5' RACE reads and lists one entry per CDR3 protein. The sample contains about 100,000 distinct CDR3 sequences, about a sixth of which appear only once. Sequencing was done on a sample of PBMCs or a T cell subset sorted from them (not recorded which). The receptors stem from a man aged 18 to 29 who had mild COVID-19 (a few samples of this study predate the infection). Cell type and time point are not known.

This clonotype occurred a few times. J is TRBJ2-5 and V is TRBV7-9; 10 bases map to TRBD2. There are 18 residues in the CDR3. Germline V lookup: CDR1 SEHNR, CDR2 FQNEAQ (reference sequence). The V and J ends lost 2 bases and 6 bases, in that order; junction bases with no gene match: 15. CDR3 sequence reads: CASSLTRLAGDPNQTQYF. The CDR3 bases are TGTGCCAGCAGCTTAACTAGGCTAGCGGGGGACCCCAACCAGACCCAGTACTTC.

At least ten counts were recorded for this clonotype. V gene TRBV7-9 combines with J gene TRBJ2-3; D tentatively fits TRBD1 or TRBD2 (5 bases each). The CDR3 length is 15 residues. The germline V and J ends were trimmed by 5 bases and 2 bases, with 14 bases remaining between them. Germline values: CDR1 SEHNR, CDR2 FQNEAQ (reference sequence). Here the CDR3 DNA reads TGTGCCAGCAGCCTAACATCCGGGGCCACAGATACGCAGTATTTT. Translation gives CASSLTSGATDTQYF.

The chain combines TRBV15 with TRBJ2-7; a possible D gene is TRBD1 (6 bases). Germline CDR1 reads LNHNV; CDR2 reads YYDKDF (reference sequence). The CDR3 totals 14 residues. The V end was cut by 1 base, the J end by 2 bases, with 9 bases between. CDR3 sequence: CATSRGQAAYEQYF. The CDR3 bases are TGTGCCACCAGCAGAGGACAGGCGGCCTACGAGCAGTACTTC.

The rearrangement uses TRBV11-2 and TRBJ1-6; D is undetermined. Germline V gives CDR1 SGHAT, CDR2 FQNNGV. Deletions cut 5 bases from V and 0 bases from J, with 8 bases between. The CDR3 has 15 amino acids. CDR3 nucleotide sequence: TGTGCCAGCAGCCTCCGGAGCTCCTATAATTCACCCCTCCACTTT. Translating gives CASSLRSSYNSPLHF.

In this sample, this clonotype turned up a few times. The chain links TRBV24-1 to TRBJ2-5; 9 bases agree with TRBD1. CDR1 and CDR2 from the germline V gene are KGHDR and SFDVKD. J gave up 4 bases and V 4 bases, and 21 bases lay outside the gene matches. The CDR3 runs 20 residues. This chain's CDR3 is CATSDPGASTGTGRGETQYF. Here the CDR3 DNA reads TGTGCCACCAGTGACCCCGGAGCCTCTACCGGGACAGGGCGAGGAGAGACCCAGTACTTC.

This clonotype has more than one count but fewer than ten. This chain uses TRBV7-2 with TRBJ2-5; D possibly matches TRBD1 or TRBD2 (6 bases each). V lost 5 bases to trimming and J lost 5 bases, with 15 bases between them. The germline gives CDR1 SGHTA, CDR2 FQGNSA. The CDR3 is made up of 14 amino acids. The CDR3 protein is CASSGGPTGETQYF. Here the CDR3 DNA reads TGTGCCAGCAGCGGGGGGCCCACGGGGGAGACCCAGTACTTC.

This chain joins TRBV5-1 and TRBJ2-3; D tentatively reads TRBD1 or TRBD2 (5 bases each). The CDR3 is made up of 14 amino acids. Between the trimmed V and J ends, which lost 4 bases and 2 bases, there was a span of 11 bases. CDR1 is SGHRS and CDR2 is YFSETQ in the germline V gene. Here the CDR3 reads CASSPVGVTDTQYF. The CDR3 nucleotides read TGCGCCAGCAGCCCGGTGGGGGTCACAGATACGCAGTATTTT.

The chain is built from TRBV6-1 and TRBJ2-7, with D unclear. This CDR3 has 14 residues. The germline V and J ends were trimmed by 3 bases and 2 bases, with 11 bases remaining between them. Germline assignment: CDR1 MNHNS and CDR2 SASEGT. The CDR3 loop is CASSDAGGTYEQYV. CDR3 nucleotides: TGTGCCAGCAGTGACGCCGGCGGCACCTACGAGCAGTACGTC.

This clonotype was observed a few times. The chain employs TRBV10-3 and TRBJ2-7, with D possibly matching TRBD2 (5 bases). The germline gives CDR1 ENHRY, CDR2 SYGVKD. With 6 bases removed from V and 0 bases from J, the gap between germline ends came to 9 bases. This CDR3 is 13 amino acids long. CDR3 region: CAIRSGNSYEQYV. The CDR3 nucleotides read TGTGCCATCAGATCCGGGAACTCCTACGAGCAGTACGTC.

The chain uses TRBV20-1 and TRBJ1-3; TRBD1 agrees at 10 bases. The CDR3 has 15 residues. Looked up from germline, CDR1 is DFQATT and CDR2 is SNEGSKA (reference sequence). With V trimmed by 5 bases and J by 2 bases, 6 bases remained unmatched. The chain's CDR3 is CSALTTGGPGNTIYF. DNA for the CDR3: TGCAGTGCTCTGACGACAGGGGGCCCTGGAAACACCATATATTTT.

The V call is TRBV6-7, the J call TRBJ2-7; D is unclear. TRBV6-7 is annotated as an ORF whose role is uncertain. This CDR3 spans 8 amino acids. The CDR3 protein is CASSYSRV. In DNA, the CDR3 is TGTGCCAGCAGTTACTCCCGCGTC.

The chain couples TRBV7-9 to TRBJ1-2; D remains unclear. The V end was cut by 2 bases, the J end by 2 bases, with 0 bases between. This CDR3 is 11 amino acids long. Germline loops: CDR1 SEHNR, CDR2 FQNEAQ (reference sequence). CDR3 DNA: TGTGCCAGCAGCTTAAACTATGGCTACACCTTC. The encoded protein is CASSLNYGYTF.

This clonotype came up a few times. This chain uses TRBV29-1 with TRBJ1-2; 7 bases are a match to TRBD1. Germline trimming cut 3 bases from V and 3 bases from J; bases unmatched to any gene: 10. The CDR3 covers 15 residues. Germline lookup yields CDR1 SQVTM and CDR2 ANQGSEA. The CDR3 loop reads CSVDGGTADDYGYTF. The CDR3 bases are TGCAGCGTTGATGGGGGGACAGCGGACGACTATGGCTACACCTTC.

The chain carries TRBV7-9 and TRBJ2-1; D is tentatively TRBD1 or TRBD2 (5 bases each). V gave up 5 bases and J gave up 7 bases, with 21 bases separating them. CDR3 size: 16 residues. Germline V gene lookup returns CDR1 SEHNR and CDR2 FQNEAQ (reference sequence). CDR3 residues: CASSRGPQGRRNEQFF. The CDR3 nucleotides read TGTGCCAGCAGCAGGGGCCCCCAGGGACGTCGGAATGAGCAGTTCTTC. Drawing the rest from reference TRBV7-9 and TRBJ2-1, the complete variable domain is DTGVSQNPRHKITKRGQNVTFRCDPISEHNRLYWYRQTLGQGPEFLTYFQNEAQLEKSRLLSDRFSAERPKGSFSTLEIQRTEQGDSAMYLCASSRGPQGRRNEQFFGPGTRLTVL.

In this sample, this clonotype turned up a few times. V and J are TRBV7-8 and TRBJ1-2, with D hard to call. CDR1 is SGHVS and CDR2 is FQNEAQ in the germline V gene. Trimming pared 5 bases from V and 0 bases from J, leaving 13 bases between. The CDR3 loop spans 15 amino acids. The CDR3 DNA reads TGTGCCAGCAGCCCGCGCCAAATAGCTAACTATGGCTACACCTTC. Translated, it gives CASSPRQIANYGYTF.

The chain employs TRBV6-6 and TRBJ2-3, with no clear D. This CDR3 has 12 residues. Per germline, CDR1 MNHNY and CDR2 SVGAGI (reference sequence). The germline V and J ends were trimmed by 2 bases and 6 bases, with 6 bases remaining between them. Here the CDR3 DNA reads TGTGCCAGCAGTTACCCGGAGGATACGCAGTATTTT. Protein sequence: CASSYPEDTQYF.

The rearrangement joins TRBV3-1 to TRBJ2-2; D unclear. Germline CDR1 is LGHDT and CDR2 is YNNKEL (reference sequence). The length of the CDR3 is 14 residues. The ends were cut back, 4 bases at V and 2 bases at J, with 8 bases in the middle. The CDR3 sequence is CASSPQVNTGELFF. The DNA for the CDR3 is TGTGCCAGCAGCCCCCAGGTTAACACCGGGGAGCTGTTTTTT.

The chain is built from TRBV2 and TRBJ1-5; TRBD1 matches 8 bases. The CDR3 length is 14 residues. The V and J ends lost 4 bases and 6 bases, in that order; junction bases with no gene match: 5. Germline CDR1 and CDR2: SNHLY and FYNNEI. CDR3 amino acids: CASSGQGAAQPQHF. The CDR3 nucleotides read TGTGCCAGCAGTGGTCAGGGGGCGGCTCAGCCCCAGCATTTT.

This clonotype was counted only a few times. The rearrangement joins TRBV5-1 to TRBJ1-2; 7 bases are shared with TRBD1. The CDR3 spans 16 residues. From germline, CDR1 is SGHRS and CDR2 YFSETQ. The V gene end was trimmed by 3 bases and the J gene end by 5 bases; junction bases not matched to a gene: 13. This chain's CDR3 is CASSSLGTDLGYGYTF. CDR3 sequence (DNA): TGCGCCAGCAGCTCGCTTGGGACAGACCTTGGGTATGGCTACACCTTC.

The CDR3 reads CASNLVGRETQYF. The CDR3 nucleotides are TGTGCCAGCAACCTAGTTGGGCGAGAGACCCAGTACTTC. This rearrangement joins TRBV28 to TRBJ2-5, with D uncertain. Germline assignment: CDR1 MDHEN and CDR2 SYDVKM. V lost 7 bases and J 4 bases, leaving 13 bases between the germline ends. The CDR3 is made up of 13 amino acids.

The chain carries TRBV2 and TRBJ2-5; D not certain. The ends were cut back, 3 bases at V and 4 bases at J, with 9 bases in the middle. The germline CDR1 and CDR2 sequences are SNHLY and FYNNEI. The CDR3 spans 13 residues. CDR3 in amino acids: CASSDVGRETQYF. The CDR3 DNA follows: TGTGCCAGCAGTGATGTAGGCCGAGAGACCCAGTACTTC.

The chain uses TRBV5-6 and TRBJ1-5; D gene ambiguous. With 0 bases removed from V and 7 bases from J, the gap between germline ends came to 8 bases. This CDR3 region has 13 residues. The germline V gene has CDR1 SGHDT and CDR2 YYEEEE. CDR3 loop: CASSLGGFQPQHF. In nucleotides, the CDR3 is TGTGCCAGCAGCTTGGGCGGGTTCCAGCCCCAGCATTTT.

The chain uses TRBV12-3 or TRBV12-4 and TRBJ2-5; 12 bases map to TRBD2. V was pared by 5 bases and J by 3 bases, with 1 base of the junction left unmatched. The CDR3 has 14 amino acids. The CDR3, as DNA: TGTGCCAGCAGTCCTAGCGGGGGGGAAGAGACCCAGTACTTC. Encoded protein: CASSPSGGEETQYF.

This clonotype has a handful of counts. The chain is built from TRBV7-2 and TRBJ2-1; 9 nucleotides align to TRBD2. The CDR3 spans 15 residues. Trimming removed 4 bases from V and 7 bases from J; junction bases left unmatched: 8. CDR1 is SGHTA, CDR2 FQGNSA, per germline. DNA of the CDR3: TGTGCCAGCAGCTGGGGGCGGGGGGGCCTGAATGAGCAGTTCTTC. Protein product: CASSWGRGGLNEQFF.

This clonotype has more than one count but fewer than ten. This chain joins TRBV7-9 and TRBJ2-1; D may be TRBD1 (5 bases). The CDR3 covers 15 residues. V was trimmed by 2 bases and J by 8 bases, leaving 16 bases between them. Per the germline V gene, CDR1 is SEHNR and CDR2 is FQNEAQ (reference sequence). CDR3 nucleotide sequence: TGTGCCAGCAGCTTATATCACGCCAGGGTGGATGAGCAGTTCTTC. Encoded protein: CASSLYHARVDEQFF.

The sample holds a few counts of this clonotype. The genes are TRBV2 and TRBJ1-1; D remains unclear. The CDR3 sequence is 13 residues long. Germline CDR1 SNHLY, CDR2 FYNNEI. Trimming removed 7 bases at V and 1 base at J, with 10 bases between. The CDR3 nucleotides are TGTGCCAGCAATGAGGGAAAGAACACTGAAGCTTTCTTT. This codes for CASNEGKNTEAFF.

This clonotype was counted a few times. The rearrangement joins TRBV5-1 to TRBJ2-7, with 9 bases lining up with TRBD1. Trimming at V came to 9 bases and at J to 2 bases, leaving 6 bases not matched to a gene. Germline values: CDR1 SGHRS, CDR2 YFSETQ. CDR3 size: 13 residues. The CDR3 is CAINRDRAYEQYV. Written as DNA, the CDR3 is TGCGCCATCAACCGGGACAGGGCCTACGAGCAGTACGTC.

The chain employs TRBV29-1 and TRBJ1-5, with 8 bases matching TRBD1. The CDR3 has 13 amino acids. Germline V gene sequence: CDR1 SQVTM, CDR2 ANQGSEA. V lost 5 bases to trimming and J lost 6 bases; unmatched junction nucleotides: 6. The DNA for the CDR3 is TGCAGCGTTCGTGGACAGGGTGGTCAGCCCCAGCATTTT. This sequence encodes CSVRGQGGQPQHF.

Only a few counts were recorded for this clonotype. J is TRBJ2-3 and V is TRBV9, with 7 positions matching TRBD1. The CDR3 covers 13 residues. Unmatched junction bases numbered 2, after V lost 3 bases and J lost 4 bases. From germline, CDR1 is SGDLS and CDR2 YYNGEE. The CDR3 loop reads CASSGGQSDTQYF. In DNA form, the CDR3 reads TGTGCCAGCAGCGGGGGACAGTCAGATACGCAGTATTTT.

This chain links TRBV28 with TRBJ1-2; 7 bases line up with TRBD1. Germline loops: CDR1 MDHEN, CDR2 SYDVKM. The CDR3 contains 17 residues. Trimming took 3 bases from V and 0 from J; bases not matched to a gene: 10. The CDR3 region is CASSFIRQGRANYGYTF. The DNA of the CDR3 is TGTGCCAGCAGTTTCATCAGACAGGGACGAGCTAACTATGGCTACACCTTC.

The chain carries TRBV7-9 and TRBJ1-1; 9 positions match TRBD1. V shed 4 bases, J shed 8 bases, and the junction held 8 bases outside the gene matches. Germline V lookup: CDR1 SEHNR, CDR2 FQNEAQ (reference sequence). The CDR3 extends over 14 amino acids. DNA for the CDR3: TGTGCCAGCAGCTCGCAACAGGGGGCAATAGAAGCTTTCTTT. It codes for CASSSQQGAIEAFF.